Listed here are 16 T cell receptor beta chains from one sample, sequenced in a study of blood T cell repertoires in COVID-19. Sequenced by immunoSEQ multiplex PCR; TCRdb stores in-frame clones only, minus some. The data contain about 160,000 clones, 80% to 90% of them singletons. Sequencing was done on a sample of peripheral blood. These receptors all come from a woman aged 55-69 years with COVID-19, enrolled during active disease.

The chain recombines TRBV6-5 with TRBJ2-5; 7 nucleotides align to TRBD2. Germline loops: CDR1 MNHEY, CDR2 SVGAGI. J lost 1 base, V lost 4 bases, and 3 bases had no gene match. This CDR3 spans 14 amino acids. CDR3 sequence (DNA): TGTGCCAGCAGTTCCACTAGCGTCCAAGAGACCCAGTACTTC. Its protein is CASSSTSVQETQYF.

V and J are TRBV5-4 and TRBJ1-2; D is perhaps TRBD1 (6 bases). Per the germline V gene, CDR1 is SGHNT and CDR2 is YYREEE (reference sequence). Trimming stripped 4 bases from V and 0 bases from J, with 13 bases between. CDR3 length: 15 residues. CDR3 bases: TGTGCCAGCAGCCCCCAAGGGGGTACTAACTATGGCTACACCTTC. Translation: CASSPQGGTNYGYTF. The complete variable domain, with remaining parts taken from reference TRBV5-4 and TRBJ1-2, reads ETGVTQSPTHLIKTRGQQVTLRCSSQSGHNTVSWYQQALGQGPQFIFQYYREEENGRGNFPPRFSGLQFPNYSSELNVNALELDDSALYLCASSPQGGTNYGYTFGSGTRLTVV.

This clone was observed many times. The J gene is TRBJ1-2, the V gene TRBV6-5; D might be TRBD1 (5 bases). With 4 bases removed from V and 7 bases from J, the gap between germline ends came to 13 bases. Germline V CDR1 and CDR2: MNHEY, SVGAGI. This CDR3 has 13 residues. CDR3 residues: CASSSVQGAGYTF. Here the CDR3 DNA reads TGTGCCAGCAGTTCGGTCCAGGGTGCTGGCTACACCTTC.

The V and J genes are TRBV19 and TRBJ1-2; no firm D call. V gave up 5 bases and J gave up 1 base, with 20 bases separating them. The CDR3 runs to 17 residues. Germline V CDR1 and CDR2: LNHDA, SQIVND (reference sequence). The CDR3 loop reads CASSDYPDRSFNYGYTF. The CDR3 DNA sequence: TGTGCCAGTAGTGACTACCCTGATAGATCCTTTAACTATGGCTACACCTTC.

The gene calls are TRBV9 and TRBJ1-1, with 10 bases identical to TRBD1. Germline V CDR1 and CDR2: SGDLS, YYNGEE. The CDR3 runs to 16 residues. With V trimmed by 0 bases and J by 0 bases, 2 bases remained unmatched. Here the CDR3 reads CASSVVGQGLNTEAFF. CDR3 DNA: TGTGCCAGCAGCGTAGTGGGACAGGGGTTGAACACTGAAGCTTTCTTT.

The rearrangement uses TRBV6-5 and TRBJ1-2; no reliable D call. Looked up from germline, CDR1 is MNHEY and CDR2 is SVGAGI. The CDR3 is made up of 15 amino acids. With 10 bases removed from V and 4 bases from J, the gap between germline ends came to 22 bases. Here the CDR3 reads CATRGTGNAAYGYTF. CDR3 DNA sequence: TGTGCCACCCGGGGAACTGGTAATGCTGCCTATGGCTACACCTTC.

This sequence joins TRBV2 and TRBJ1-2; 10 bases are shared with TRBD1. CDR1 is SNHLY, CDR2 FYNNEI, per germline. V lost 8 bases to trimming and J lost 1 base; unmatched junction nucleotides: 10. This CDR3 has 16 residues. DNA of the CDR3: TGTGCCAGCGTCCGGGACAGGGGCTTTGTTAACTATGGCTACACCTTC. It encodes CASVRDRGFVNYGYTF.

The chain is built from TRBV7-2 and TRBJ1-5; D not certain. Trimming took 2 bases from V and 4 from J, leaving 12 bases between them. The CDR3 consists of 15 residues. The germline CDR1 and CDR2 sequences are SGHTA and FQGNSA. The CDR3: CASSLWESGNQPQHF. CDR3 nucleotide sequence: TGTGCCAGCAGCTTATGGGAGTCCGGTAATCAGCCCCAGCATTTT.

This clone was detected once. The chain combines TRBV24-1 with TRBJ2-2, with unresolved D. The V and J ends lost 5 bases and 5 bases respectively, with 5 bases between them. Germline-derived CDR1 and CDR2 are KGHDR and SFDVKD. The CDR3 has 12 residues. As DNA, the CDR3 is TGTGCCACCAGTGCCCGTACCGGGGAGCTGTTTTTT. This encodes CATSARTGELFF.

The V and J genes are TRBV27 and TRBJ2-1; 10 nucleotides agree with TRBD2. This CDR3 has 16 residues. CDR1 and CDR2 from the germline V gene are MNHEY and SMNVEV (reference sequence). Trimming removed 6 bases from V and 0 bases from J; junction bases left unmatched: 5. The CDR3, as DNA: TGTGCCAGCAGGGGACTAGCGACTTACTCCTACAATGAGCAGTTCTTC. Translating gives CASRGLATYSYNEQFF.

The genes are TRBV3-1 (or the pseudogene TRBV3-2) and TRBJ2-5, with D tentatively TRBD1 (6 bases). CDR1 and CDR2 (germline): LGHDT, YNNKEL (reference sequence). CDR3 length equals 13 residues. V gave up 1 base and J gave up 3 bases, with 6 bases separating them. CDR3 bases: TGTGCCAGCAGCCAAGGGACAGAAGAGACCCAGTACTTC. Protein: CASSQGTEETQYF.

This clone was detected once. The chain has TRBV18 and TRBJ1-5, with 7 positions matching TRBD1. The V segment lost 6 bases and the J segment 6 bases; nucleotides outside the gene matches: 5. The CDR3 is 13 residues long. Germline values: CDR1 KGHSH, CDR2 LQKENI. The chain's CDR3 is CASSQTGPQPQHF. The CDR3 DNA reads TGTGCCAGCTCTCAGACAGGGCCTCAGCCCCAGCATTTT.

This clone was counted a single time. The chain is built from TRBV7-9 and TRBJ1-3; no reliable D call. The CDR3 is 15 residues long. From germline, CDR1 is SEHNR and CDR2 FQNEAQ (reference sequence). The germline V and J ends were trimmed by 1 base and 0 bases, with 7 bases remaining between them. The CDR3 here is CASSLVRLSGNTIYF. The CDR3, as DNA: TGTGCCAGCAGCTTAGTCAGACTCTCTGGAAACACCATATATTTT. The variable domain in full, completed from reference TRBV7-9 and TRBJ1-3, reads DTGVSQNPRHKITKRGQNVTFRCDPISEHNRLYWYRQTLGQGPEFLTYFQNEAQLEKSRLLSDRFSAERPKGSFSTLEIQRTEQGDSAMYLCASSLVRLSGNTIYFGEGSWLTVV.

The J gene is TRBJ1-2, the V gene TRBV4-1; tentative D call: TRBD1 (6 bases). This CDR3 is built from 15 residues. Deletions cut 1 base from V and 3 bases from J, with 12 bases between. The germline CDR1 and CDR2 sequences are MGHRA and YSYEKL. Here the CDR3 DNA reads TGCGCCAGCAGCCAAGCGGGGGGGCAGGACTATGGCTACACCTTC. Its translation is CASSQAGGQDYGYTF.

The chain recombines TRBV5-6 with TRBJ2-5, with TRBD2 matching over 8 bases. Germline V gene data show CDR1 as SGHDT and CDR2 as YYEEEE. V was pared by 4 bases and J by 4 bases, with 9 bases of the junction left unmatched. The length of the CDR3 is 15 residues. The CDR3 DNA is TGTGCCAGCAGCACCTCCGGGAGGGGGGGAGAGACCCAGTACTTC. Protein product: CASSTSGRGGETQYF.

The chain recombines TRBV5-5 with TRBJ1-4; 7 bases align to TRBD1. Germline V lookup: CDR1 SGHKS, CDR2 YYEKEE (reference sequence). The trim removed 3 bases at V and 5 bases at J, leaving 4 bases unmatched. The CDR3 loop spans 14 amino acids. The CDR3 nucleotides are TGTGCCAGCAGCTCGGGACAGCCGAATGAAAAACTGTTTTTT. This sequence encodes CASSSGQPNEKLFF.